These T cell receptor beta chains were read from a single sample in a study of human T cells and chemical hapten exposure. TCRdb called the RACE reads again in MiXCR, with one record for every CDR3 protein. This table holds 95,000 or so distinct CDR3 sequences, about an eighth found once. Sequences were derived from whole blood, sampled in connection with sensitization to the hapten diphenylcyclopropenone (DPC). The receptors originated from a woman between 40 and 55 years old with alopecia areata. Some clones in this sample may be carry-over from other donors' samples. CDR3s include the opening cysteine and the closing phenylalanine or tryptophan. The order of the fields is D gene, clone size, J gene, V gene, CDR3 protein, CDR3 DNA. The D gene is left open where the match is weak. Size is omitted from some rows. Given values are once, few, many or a class for expanded clones.

. many TRBJ1-2 TRBV2 CASSESPTANYGYTF TGTGCCAGCAGTGAAAGCCCGACAGCGAACTATGGCTACACCTTC
. many TRBJ1-5 TRBV15 CATSRGDHSNQPQHF TGTGCCACCAGCCGTGGGGATCATAGCAATCAGCCCCAGCATTTT
TRBD1 many TRBJ2-7 TRBV18 CASSPGQGNHEQYF TGTGCCAGCTCACCGGGACAGGGGAACCACGAGCAGTACTTC
TRBD2 . TRBJ2-5 TRBV5-4 CASRKSGGPQSETQYF TGTGCCAGCAGAAAATCGGGGGGTCCACAATCGGAGACCCAGTACTTC
TRBD1 few TRBJ2-4 TRBV7-6 CASSDRGNLAKNIQYF TGTGCCAGCAGCGACAGGGGTAATCTAGCCAAAAACATTCAGTACTTC
. . TRBJ2-5 TRBV27 CASRSYQETQYF TGTGCCAGCAGATCGTACCAAGAGACCCAGTACTTC
TRBD1 . TRBJ1-2 TRBV28 CASSSRDRVFYGYTF TGTGCCAGCAGTTCCCGGGACAGGGTATTTTATGGCTACACCTTC
. many TRBJ1-2 TRBV18 CASSPNRAGYTF TGTGCCAGCTCACCGAATCGGGCTGGCTACACCTTC
. . TRBJ1-2 TRBV12-3/TRBV12-4 CASSSGPGSPGEGYTF TGTGCCAGCAGTTCAGGGCCAGGCTCCCCGGGCGAGGGCTACACCTTC
. many TRBJ1-4 TRBV5-4 CASSSPKDQKLFF TGTGCCAGCAGCTCGCCGAAGGATCAAAAACTGTTTTTT
TRBD1 few TRBJ2-5 TRBV7-3 CASSPSGTGKETQYF TGTGCCAGCAGCCCTTCCGGGACAGGGAAAGAGACCCAGTACTTC
. . TRBJ2-2 TRBV7-2 CASTHTGELFF TGTGCCAGCACCCACACCGGGGAGCTGTTTTTT
. many TRBJ1-4 TRBV7-9 CASSRGWGEKLFF TGTGCCAGCAGCCGCGGATGGGGGGAAAAACTGTTTTTT
. many TRBJ2-1 TRBV9 CASSVGTPGAYNEQFF TGTGCCAGCAGCGTAGGAACCCCGGGGGCTTACAATGAGCAGTTCTTC
TRBD1 many TRBJ1-5 TRBV6-5 CASSRDRGGNQPQHF TGTGCCAGCAGTCGGGACAGGGGTGGCAATCAGCCCCAGCATTTT
. few TRBJ2-7 TRBV7-2 CASSLGLGINYEQYF TGTGCCAGCAGCTTAGGCTTAGGAATCAATTACGAGCAGTACTTC
. . TRBJ2-2 TRBV24-1 CATSGLLGRGASTGELFF TGTGCCACCAGTGGCCTTCTCGGCCGGGGAGCCTCCACCGGGGAGCTGTTTTTT
. . TRBJ2-2 TRBV2 CASGGVAGELFF TGTGCCAGCGGAGGGGTGGCCGGGGAGCTGTTTTTT
TRBD1 many TRBJ1-3 TRBV6-5 CASSRQGPGNTIYF TGTGCCAGCAGCCGACAGGGACCTGGAAACACCATATATTTT
. . TRBJ1-1 TRBV7-2 CASSSGGAAAAFF TGTGCCAGCAGCTCAGGCGGGGCAGCAGCAGCTTTCTTT
. . TRBJ2-1 TRBV15 CATSRDGTLNYYNEQFF TGTGCCACCAGCAGAGATGGGACCCTCAACTACTACAATGAGCAGTTCTTC
TRBD1 . TRBJ1-5 TRBV28 CASSGGQHNQPQHF TGTGCCAGCAGTGGGGGACAGCACAATCAGCCCCAGCATTTT
TRBD2 . TRBJ2-1 TRBV7-9 CASSPMGGLAGNAQFF TGTGCCAGCAGCCCAATGGGGGGACTAGCGGGAAATGCGCAGTTCTTC
TRBD2 . TRBJ2-1 TRBV6-4 CASSDFMGEGNNEQFF TGTGCCAGCAGTGACTTTATGGGGGAGGGCAACAATGAGCAGTTCTTC
TRBD1 many TRBJ1-2 TRBV6-6 CASSYAMGQGGGNGYTF TGTGCCAGCAGTTACGCAATGGGACAGGGTGGCGGAAATGGCTACACCTTC
. few TRBJ1-5 TRBV6-2/TRBV6-3 CASSYSREVVPQHF TGTGCCAGCAGTTACTCCCGGGAAGTTGTGCCCCAGCATTTT
. many TRBJ2-4 TRBV11-2 CASSLSMTTLNIQYF TGTGCCAGCAGCTTATCAATGACAACCCTTAACATTCAGTACTTC
TRBD2 few TRBJ2-5 TRBV12-3/TRBV12-4 CASTRSGGETQYF TGTGCCAGCACTCGAAGCGGGGGAGAGACCCAGTACTTC
TRBD1 . TRBJ2-4 TRBV13 CASSSTPQGAMDIQYF TGTGCCAGCAGCTCAACGCCTCAGGGGGCGATGGACATTCAGTACTTC
. . TRBJ2-3 TRBV6-1 CASSEGGSTDTQYF TGTGCCAGCAGTGAAGGGGGGAGCACAGATACGCAGTATTTT
. many TRBJ2-1 TRBV10-3 CAITSGASLYNEQFF TGTGCCATCACGTCAGGGGCCTCTCTCTACAATGAGCAGTTCTTC
. many TRBJ2-3 TRBV6-6 CASSYSPGAGDTQYF TGTGCCAGCAGTTACTCGCCCGGGGCGGGAGATACGCAGTATTTT
TRBD1 many TRBJ1-2 TRBV7-8 CASSPGTGAGFNYGYTF TGTGCCAGCAGCCCAGGAACAGGGGCTGGGTTTAACTATGGCTACACCTTC
TRBD2 . TRBJ2-3 TRBV7-6 CASSLQTSGHTDTQYF TGTGCCAGCAGCTTACAGACTAGCGGTCACACAGATACGCAGTATTTT
. few TRBJ1-4 TRBV23-1 CASSQSKGWREKLFF TGCGCCAGCAGTCAATCAAAGGGATGGAGAGAAAAACTGTTTTTT
. . TRBJ2-2 TRBV10-3 CAISRLEITGELFF TGTGCCATCAGTCGGCTCGAGATCACCGGGGAGCTGTTTTTT
. . TRBJ1-6 TRBV7-2 CASSPNLGPSPLHF TGTGCCAGCAGCCCTAACCTGGGGCCGTCACCCCTCCACTTT
. few TRBJ1-2 TRBV7-6 CASSSPGHHGYTF TGTGCCAGCAGCTCCCCGGGTCACCATGGCTACACCTTC
. many TRBJ2-1 TRBV9 CASSVAAGQGQFF TGTGCCAGCAGCGTAGCGGCGGGGCAGGGGCAGTTCTTC
TRBD2 few TRBJ2-3 TRBV20-1 CSANGLAGGRGDTQYF TGCAGTGCTAACGGACTAGCGGGAGGCCGGGGCGATACGCAGTATTTT
. . TRBJ2-1 TRBV20-1 CSASFQVAGNEQFF TGCAGTGCTAGTTTCCAGGTAGCAGGCAATGAGCAGTTCTTC